The T cell receptor beta chain described here comes from a study of shared clonotypes between healthy human individuals. This clone was recorded only once. The table came from immunoSEQ multiplex PCR; TCRdb's copy has only in-frame clones and leaves some out. The table lists hundreds of thousands of clones, roughly 98% of them singletons. CD8 cells regarded as naive lacked CD45RO, were positively chosen for CCR7, and omitted terminally differentiated effector memory CD45RA+ cells. The CDR3 extends over 16 amino acids. Trimming cost V 1 base and J 7 bases; bases outside gene matches: 6. From germline, CDR1 is SEHNR and CDR2 FQNEAQ (reference sequence).

The sample comprised naive CD8+ T cells sorted from blood. The chain links TRBV7-9 to TRBJ2-1; 11 nucleotides align to TRBD2. The TCR was taken from a man aged 25 to 40 in good health. The CDR3 loop reads CASSLETSGRGNEQFF. Written as DNA, the CDR3 is TGTGCCAGCAGCTTAGAAACTAGCGGGAGAGGGAATGAGCAGTTCTTC.